These 28 T cell receptor beta chains share one sample of origin, sequenced in a study of cytotoxic CD8 clonotypes in ibrutinib-treated CLL. Profiling relied on immunoSEQ multiplex PCR, and the TCRdb table lists in-frame clones only, not all of them. Among more than 200,000 clones listed, 75% to 85% were seen once. This sample comprised PBMCs, obtained after 12 months of ibrutinib treatment. These TCRs come from a human donor with chronic lymphocytic leukemia.

V is TRBV2 and J is TRBJ1-1; D unclear. The germline V gene has CDR1 SNHLY and CDR2 FYNNEI. This CDR3 comprises 13 residues. With 2 bases removed from V and 5 bases from J, the gap between germline ends came to 9 bases. The CDR3 is CASSETGWTEAFF. The CDR3, as DNA: TGTGCCAGCAGTGAAACGGGATGGACTGAAGCTTTCTTT.

The chain has TRBV6-5 and TRBJ1-4; 7 bases map to TRBD1. With V trimmed by 1 base and J by 8 bases, 7 bases remained unmatched. Germline values: CDR1 MNHEY, CDR2 SVGAGI. The CDR3 covers 15 residues. CDR3: CASSYWPGGREKLFF. The DNA for the CDR3 is TGTGCCAGCAGTTACTGGCCAGGGGGAAGGGAAAAACTGTTTTTT.

The chain couples TRBV6-6 to TRBJ2-7; tentatively, D is TRBD2 (5 bases). The CDR3 has 14 residues. V lost 0 bases and J lost 5, with 11 bases in between. In germline, CDR1 is MNHNY, CDR2 SVGAGI (reference sequence). The CDR3 DNA is TGTGCCAGCAGTTACTCAGAGGGCGAGAACGAGCAGTACTTC. Protein sequence: CASSYSEGENEQYF.

The V gene is TRBV19, the J gene TRBJ2-5; D is perhaps TRBD2 (5 bases). CDR3 length: 14 amino acids. Germline assignment: CDR1 LNHDA and CDR2 SQIVND (reference sequence). The germline V and J ends were trimmed by 6 bases and 5 bases, with 16 bases remaining between them. The CDR3 loop is CASRSPGGSETQYF. CDR3 sequence (DNA): TGTGCCAGTAGATCCCCCGGCGGGTCCGAGACCCAGTACTTC. The variable domain in full, completed from reference TRBV19 and TRBJ2-5, reads DGGITQSPKYLFRKEGQNVTLSCEQNLNHDAMYWYRQDPGQGLRLIYYSQIVNDFQKGDIAEGYSVSREKKESFPLTVTSAQKNPTAFYLCASRSPGGSETQYFGPGTRLLVL.

This clone has a handful of counts. The chain joins TRBV7-9 to TRBJ2-1, with TRBD2 identical over 7 bases. The V segment lost 5 bases and the J segment 5 bases; nucleotides outside the gene matches: 3. The CDR3 extends over 13 amino acids. CDR1 and CDR2 from the germline V gene are SEHNR and FQNEAQ (reference sequence). The CDR3 protein is CASSTLADNEQFF. The CDR3, as DNA: TGTGCCAGCAGCACCCTAGCGGACAATGAGCAGTTCTTC.

The V and J genes are TRBV2 and TRBJ1-4; D uncertain. CDR1 is SNHLY, CDR2 FYNNEI, per germline. V was shortened by 3 bases and J by 4 bases, with 12 bases between the two germline ends. The CDR3 runs to 15 residues. The CDR3 DNA reads as TGTGCCAGCAGTGATCGGGCAATAATTAATGAAAAACTGTTTTTT. Encoded protein: CASSDRAIINEKLFF.

A few counts support this clone. The V gene is TRBV9, the J gene TRBJ2-1; a weak D match, TRBD2 (6 bases). There are 14 residues in the CDR3. V dropped 4 bases and J dropped 10 bases, with 18 bases sitting between them. CDR1 and CDR2 (germline): SGDLS, YYNGEE. The CDR3 DNA sequence: TGTGCCAGCAGCTCACGCGGAGGGGCACAGGAGCAGTTCTTC. It codes for CASSSRGGAQEQFF.

This chain joins TRBV7-8 and TRBJ1-2; weak D call: TRBD1 (5 bases). The CDR3 is 16 amino acids. CDR1 SGHVS and CDR2 FQNEAQ come from the germline V gene. V was pared by 5 bases and J by 2 bases, with 18 bases between. The CDR3 region is CASSPRLGGDNYGYTF. The CDR3, as DNA: TGTGCCAGCAGCCCACGCCTCGGGGGGGACAACTATGGCTACACCTTC.

The V gene is TRBV6-5, the J gene TRBJ1-2; possibly TRBD1 for D (6 bases). The CDR3 covers 13 residues. CDR1 is MNHEY and CDR2 is SVGAGI in the germline V gene. Trimming shortened V by 4 bases and J by 3 bases, and 9 bases separated the two germline ends. The DNA of the CDR3 is TGTGCCAGCAGTTCTCAGGGGTACTATGGCTACACCTTC. Encoded protein: CASSSQGYYGYTF.

The chain is built from TRBV25-1 and TRBJ1-2, with 9 bases fitting TRBD1. The CDR3 is made up of 16 amino acids. CDR1 and CDR2 from the germline V gene are MGHDK and SYGVNS. Trimming removed 1 base from V and 4 bases from J; junction bases left unmatched: 7. In nucleotides, the CDR3 is TGTGCCAGCAGTGAATTTGTGGGACAGGGTTTCTATGGCTACACCTTC. It is translated as CASSEFVGQGFYGYTF.

The rearrangement uses TRBV10-2 and TRBJ2-1; 9 bases map to TRBD1. V trimming: 3 bases; J trimming: 4 bases; junction bases outside the gene matches: 10. This CDR3 spans 17 amino acids. Germline CDR1 reads WSHSY; CDR2 reads SAAADI. For the CDR3, the DNA is TGCGCCAGCAGTGAATTTTGGGGACAGGGAGCATACAATGAGCAGTTCTTC. It encodes CASSEFWGQGAYNEQFF.

This clone has just a few counts. This sequence joins TRBV27 and TRBJ2-6; D is ambiguous. The CDR3 runs 20 residues. CDR1 MNHEY and CDR2 SMNVEV come from the germline V gene (reference sequence). Trimming removed 2 bases at V and 0 bases at J, with 20 bases between. CDR3 amino acids: CASSLRYVVAVSSGANVLTF. The CDR3 bases are TGTGCCAGCAGTTTAAGATATGTGGTGGCAGTCAGCTCTGGGGCCAACGTCCTGACTTTC.

The chain is built from TRBV6-5 and TRBJ1-2; D not resolved. This CDR3 contains 12 residues. V was clipped by 8 bases and J by 6 bases, with 13 bases between them. Looked up from germline, CDR1 is MNHEY and CDR2 is SVGAGI. DNA for the CDR3: TGTGCCAGCTTAGGCGGACGGCATGGCTACACCTTC. This codes for CASLGGRHGYTF.

This clone was seen once. The gene calls are TRBV5-5 and TRBJ2-5; 9 nucleotides match TRBD1. The CDR3 has 18 amino acids. CDR1 is SGHKS and CDR2 is YYEKEE in the germline V gene (reference sequence). After removal of 0 bases from V and 5 bases from J, the junction contained 14 bases not matched to a gene. The CDR3 here is CASSLVPSPTGGGETQYF. The DNA of the CDR3 is TGTGCCAGCAGCTTGGTCCCAAGTCCGACAGGGGGAGGCGAGACCCAGTACTTC.

The chain employs TRBV6-5 and TRBJ1-6; tentatively, D is TRBD1 (5 bases). This CDR3 comprises 12 residues. V was cut by 7 bases and J by 6 bases, with 7 bases left in between. Germline V lookup: CDR1 MNHEY, CDR2 SVGAGI. The CDR3 nucleotides read TGTGCCAGCATGCAGGGTAATTCACCCCTCCACTTT. This gives the protein CASMQGNSPLHF.

The gene calls are TRBV18 and TRBJ2-2; D might be TRBD1 (6 bases). V was shortened by 6 bases and J by 2 bases, with 16 bases between the two germline ends. This CDR3 has 16 amino acids. Germline V gives CDR1 KGHSH, CDR2 LQKENI. CDR3 loop: CASSPNTGPNTGELFF. In DNA form, the CDR3 reads TGTGCCAGCTCCCCAAATACAGGGCCCAACACCGGGGAGCTGTTTTTT. Filled out from reference TRBV18 and TRBJ2-2, the complete variable domain reads NAGVMQNPRHLVRRRGQEARLRCSPMKGHSHVYWYRQLPEEGLKFMVYLQKENIIDESGMPKERFSAEFPKEGPSILRIQQVVRGDSAAYFCASSPNTGPNTGELFFGEGSRLTVL.

This chain links TRBV28 with TRBJ2-7, with D possibly called TRBD1 or TRBD2 (5 bases each). Germline values: CDR1 MDHEN, CDR2 SYDVKM. V shed 6 bases and J shed 2 bases, with 14 bases lying between them. This CDR3 region has 14 residues. The CDR3 is CASRGLGRAYEQYF. The CDR3 DNA is TGTGCCAGCAGAGGGCTGGGACGGGCCTACGAGCAGTACTTC.

The chain carries TRBV6-1 and TRBJ2-7; 11 nucleotides agree with TRBD2. The CDR3 is made up of 15 amino acids. CDR1 MNHNS and CDR2 SASEGT come from the germline V gene. V lost 5 bases, J lost 6 bases, and 9 bases stayed unmatched. The CDR3 is CASSPTSGSSGEQYF. The CDR3 coding sequence is TGTGCCAGCAGTCCTACTAGCGGGAGCTCAGGCGAGCAGTACTTC.

The chain combines TRBV7-3 with TRBJ2-3; possibly TRBD1 for D (5 bases). Trimming removed 5 bases from V and 1 base from J, with 13 bases in between. The germline gives CDR1 SGHTA, CDR2 FQGTGA. CDR3 size: 15 residues. CDR3 DNA: TGTGCCAGCAGCCCAACAGGAGCCCGCACAGATACGCAGTATTTT. Translating it yields CASSPTGARTDTQYF.

Here the CDR3 reads CASSRPGQVAGKLFF. The CDR3 DNA follows: TGTGCCAGTAGCAGACCGGGACAGGTTGCGGGAAAACTGTTTTTT. The chain joins TRBV19 to TRBJ1-4; 8 bases are shared with TRBD1. With 6 bases clipped from V and 10 bases from J, the junction kept 13 bases outside the gene matches. The CDR3 extends over 15 amino acids. Germline lookup yields CDR1 LNHDA and CDR2 SQIVND (reference sequence). Looking up the rest from reference TRBV19 and TRBJ1-4 gives the full variable domain: DGGITQSPKYLFRKEGQNVTLSCEQNLNHDAMYWYRQDPGQGLRLIYYSQIVNDFQKGDIAEGYSVSREKKESFPLTVTSAQKNPTAFYLCASSRPGQVAGKLFFGSGTQLSVL.

J is TRBJ2-3 and V is TRBV9, with 7 bases matching TRBD2. Germline V lookup: CDR1 SGDLS, CDR2 YYNGEE. J was trimmed by 1 base and V by 3 bases; bases with no gene match: 14. The CDR3 length is 18 residues. DNA of the CDR3: TGTGCCAGCAGCGCCTCATCAGCGGGGAAGCGGGGCACAGATACGCAGTATTTT. It is translated as CASSASSAGKRGTDTQYF. Complete variable domain (other parts from reference TRBV9 and TRBJ2-3): DSGVTQTPKHLITATGQRVTLRCSPRSGDLSVYWYQQSLDQGLQFLIQYYNGEERAKGNILERFSAQQFPDLHSELNLSSLELGDSALYFCASSASSAGKRGTDTQYFGPGTRLTVL.

This clone was seen only once. V and J are TRBV2 and TRBJ2-1, with 7 nucleotides matching TRBD2. This CDR3 spans 14 amino acids. V shed 8 bases, J shed 4 bases, and the junction held 8 bases outside the gene matches. CDR1 and CDR2 (germline): SNHLY, FYNNEI. This CDR3 reads CASPREGTYNEQFF. As DNA, the CDR3 is TGTGCCAGCCCCAGGGAGGGGACTTACAATGAGCAGTTCTTC.

This chain's CDR3 is CASYAGSRNTEAFF. CDR3 DNA sequence: TGTGCCAGCTACGCCGGGTCTCGGAACACTGAAGCTTTCTTT. J is TRBJ1-1 and V is TRBV6-5; D unclear. Between the trimmed V and J ends, which lost 8 bases and 1 base, there was a span of 14 bases. CDR1 MNHEY and CDR2 SVGAGI come from the germline V gene. CDR3 length: 14 residues.

The count of this clone is one. The chain has TRBV7-8 and TRBJ1-4, with D possibly being TRBD1 (6 bases). V lost 0 bases to trimming and J lost 9 bases, with 17 bases between them. CDR1 and CDR2 from the germline V gene are SGHVS and FQNEAQ. The CDR3 covers 16 residues. In DNA, the CDR3 is TGTGCCAGCAGCTTAGCCGTGGGTGGCCGGGGGCAAAAACTGTTTTTT. Translating gives CASSLAVGGRGQKLFF.

The chain links TRBV5-5 to TRBJ2-7; D gene uncertain. Germline V lookup: CDR1 SGHKS, CDR2 YYEKEE (reference sequence). The CDR3 spans 12 residues. V lost 0 bases and J 3 bases, leaving 4 bases between the germline ends. CDR3 nucleotides: TGTGCCAGCAGCTTGGTACTCTACGAGCAGTACTTC. Protein product: CASSLVLYEQYF.

CDR3 nucleotides: TGTGCCAGCAGCCCCAGTTGGGTCCAGTACTTC. Translation gives CASSPSWVQYF. V and J are TRBV7-2 and TRBJ2-5; D unclear. The CDR3 length is 11 residues. From germline, CDR1 is SGHTA and CDR2 FQGNSA. Trimming took 5 bases from V and 10 from J, leaving 11 bases between them.

The V and J genes are TRBV27 and TRBJ2-7; TRBD2 matches at 10 bases. Germline values: CDR1 MNHEY, CDR2 SMNVEV (reference sequence). The CDR3 runs to 12 residues. The V segment lost 6 bases and the J segment 7 bases; nucleotides outside the gene matches: 3. In DNA form, the CDR3 reads TGTGCCAGCAGACAGACTAGCGGGGAGCAGTACTTC. This translates into CASRQTSGEQYF.

This chain joins TRBV2 and TRBJ2-1; 9 positions agree with TRBD1. Germline V gene lookup returns CDR1 SNHLY and CDR2 FYNNEI. The ends lost 6 bases at V and 8 bases at J; junction bases unmatched: 14. The CDR3 loop spans 16 amino acids. The CDR3 protein is CASSPPSPGQGHEQFF. CDR3 in DNA: TGTGCCAGCAGCCCACCCTCTCCGGGACAGGGCCATGAGCAGTTCTTC.